This TCR beta chain was captured in a study of OX40 agonist ivuxolimab in advanced cancers. Study-level background: Patients assigned to dose escalation were diagnosed with hepatocellular carcinoma, melanoma, renal cell or head and neck cancer. Whole-study results and caveats: In CD8+ T cells, expanded clones were on average more numerous than in CD4+.

Systemic immunosuppression or autoimmune disease history was grounds to exclude patients. Here immunoSEQ multiplex PCR was the method, and the copy in TCRdb shows in-frame clones only, minus some. Among some 97,000 clones, around 91% were seen once, and the ten largest hold approximately 0.16%. The CDR3 extends over 14 amino acids. V lost 5 bases to trimming and J lost 3 bases; unmatched junction nucleotides: 4. Per germline, CDR1 WSHSY and CDR2 SAAADI. This clone was found once. Its antigen is not known. Here the sequenced sample was CD4+ or CD8+ T cells sorted from blood, taken in a trial of the OX40 agonist ivuxolimab. The receptor was isolated from an adult with an advanced solid tumor such as melanoma, head and neck, liver or kidney cancer. This chain joins TRBV10-2 and TRBJ2-7; 10 bases fit TRBD1. CDR3 nucleotides: TGCGCCAGCAGTTCCCGGACAGGGGGCTACGAGCAGTACTTC. Its protein is CASSSRTGGYEQYF.